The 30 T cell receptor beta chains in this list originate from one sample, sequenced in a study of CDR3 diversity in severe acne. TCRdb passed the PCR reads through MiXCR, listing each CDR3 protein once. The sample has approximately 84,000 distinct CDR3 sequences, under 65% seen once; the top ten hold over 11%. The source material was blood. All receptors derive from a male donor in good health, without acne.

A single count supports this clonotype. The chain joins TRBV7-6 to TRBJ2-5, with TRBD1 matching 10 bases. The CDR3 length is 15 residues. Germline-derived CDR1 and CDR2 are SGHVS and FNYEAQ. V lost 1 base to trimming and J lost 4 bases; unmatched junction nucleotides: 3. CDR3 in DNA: TGTGCCAGCAGCTTAGGGGGACAGGGGATAGAGACCCAGTACTTC. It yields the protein CASSLGGQGIETQYF.

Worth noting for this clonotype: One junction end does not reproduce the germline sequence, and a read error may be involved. CDR3 sequence reads: CASSPRGRNAIYF. The DNA of the CDR3 is TGTGCCAGTAGCCCCCGGGGCCGAAACGCCATATATTTT. The chain joins TRBV14 to TRBJ1-3; D might be TRBD1 (5 bases). Germline V gene data show CDR1 as SGHDN and CDR2 as FVKESK. The CDR3 runs 13 residues.

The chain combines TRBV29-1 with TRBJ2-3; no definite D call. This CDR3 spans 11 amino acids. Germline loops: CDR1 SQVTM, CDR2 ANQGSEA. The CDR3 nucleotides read TGCAGTGTCGGAATCACAGATACGCAGTATTTT. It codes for CSVGITDTQYF.

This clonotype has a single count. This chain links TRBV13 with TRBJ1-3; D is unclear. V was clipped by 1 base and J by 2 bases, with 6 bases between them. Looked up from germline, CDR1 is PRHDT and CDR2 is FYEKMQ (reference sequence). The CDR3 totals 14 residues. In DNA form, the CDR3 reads TGTGCCAGCAGCTTAGCGACGGCTGGAAACACCATATATTTT. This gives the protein CASSLATAGNTIYF.

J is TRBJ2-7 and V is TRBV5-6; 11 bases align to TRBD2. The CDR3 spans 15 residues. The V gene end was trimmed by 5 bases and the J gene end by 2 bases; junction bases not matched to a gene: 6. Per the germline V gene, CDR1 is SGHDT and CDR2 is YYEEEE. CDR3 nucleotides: TGTGCCAGCAGTCATACTAGCGGGAGTCCCTACGAGCAGTACTTC. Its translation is CASSHTSGSPYEQYF.

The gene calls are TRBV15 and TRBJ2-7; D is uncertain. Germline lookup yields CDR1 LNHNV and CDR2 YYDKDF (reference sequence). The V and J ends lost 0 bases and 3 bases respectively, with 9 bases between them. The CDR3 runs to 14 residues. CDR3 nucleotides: TGTGCCACCAGCAGAGATCCCACTGGCTACGAGCAGTACTTC. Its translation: CATSRDPTGYEQYF.

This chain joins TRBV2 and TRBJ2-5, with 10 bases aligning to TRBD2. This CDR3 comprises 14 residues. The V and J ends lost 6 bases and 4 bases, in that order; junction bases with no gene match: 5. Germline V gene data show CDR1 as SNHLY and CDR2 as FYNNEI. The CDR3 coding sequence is TGTGCCAGCAGGACAGCGGGAGGGGGAGAGACCCAGTACTTC. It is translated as CASRTAGGGETQYF.

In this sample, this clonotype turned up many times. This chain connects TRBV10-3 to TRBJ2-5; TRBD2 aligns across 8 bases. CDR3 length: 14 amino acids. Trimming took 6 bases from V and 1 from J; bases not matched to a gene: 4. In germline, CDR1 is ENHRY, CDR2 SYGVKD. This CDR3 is CAIRPSGGQETQYF. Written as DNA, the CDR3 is TGTGCCATCAGGCCAAGCGGGGGCCAAGAGACCCAGTACTTC.

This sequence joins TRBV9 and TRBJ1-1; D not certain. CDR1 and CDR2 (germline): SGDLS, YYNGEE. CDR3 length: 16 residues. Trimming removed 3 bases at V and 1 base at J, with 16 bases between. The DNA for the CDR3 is TGTGCCAGCAGCGCGCATCCGGGATCGGCGAACACTGAAGCTTTCTTT. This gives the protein CASSAHPGSANTEAFF.

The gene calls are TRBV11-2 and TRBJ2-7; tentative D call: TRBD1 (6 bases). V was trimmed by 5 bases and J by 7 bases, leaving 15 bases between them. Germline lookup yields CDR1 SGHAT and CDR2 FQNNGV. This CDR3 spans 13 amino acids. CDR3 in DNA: TGTGCCAGCAGCCCCGAGGGCCAGGGGGAGCAGTACTTC. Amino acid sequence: CASSPEGQGEQYF.

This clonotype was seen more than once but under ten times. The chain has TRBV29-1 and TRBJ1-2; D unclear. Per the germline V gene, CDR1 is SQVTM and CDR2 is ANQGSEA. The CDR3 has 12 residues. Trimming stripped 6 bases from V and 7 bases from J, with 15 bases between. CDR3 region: CSVPPSRSGYTF. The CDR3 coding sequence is TGCAGCGTGCCGCCTTCAAGGAGTGGCTACACCTTC. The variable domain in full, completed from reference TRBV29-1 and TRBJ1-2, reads SAVISQKPSRDICQRGTSLTIQCQVDSQVTMMFWYRQQPGQSLTLIATANQGSEATYESGFVIDKFPISRPNLTFSTLTVSNMSPEDSSIYLCSVPPSRSGYTFGSGTRLTVV.

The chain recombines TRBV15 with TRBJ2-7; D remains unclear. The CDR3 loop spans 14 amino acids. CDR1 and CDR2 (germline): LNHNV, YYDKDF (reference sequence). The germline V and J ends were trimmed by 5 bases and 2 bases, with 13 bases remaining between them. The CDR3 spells CATSLPDRPYEQYF. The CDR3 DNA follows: TGTGCCACCAGCCTGCCGGACCGACCCTACGAGCAGTACTTC.

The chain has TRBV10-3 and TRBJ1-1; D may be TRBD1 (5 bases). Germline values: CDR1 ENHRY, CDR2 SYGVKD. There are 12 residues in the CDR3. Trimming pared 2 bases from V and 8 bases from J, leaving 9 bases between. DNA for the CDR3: TGTGCCATCAGTGAGGTCCGACAGGAAGCTTTCTTT. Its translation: CAISEVRQEAFF.

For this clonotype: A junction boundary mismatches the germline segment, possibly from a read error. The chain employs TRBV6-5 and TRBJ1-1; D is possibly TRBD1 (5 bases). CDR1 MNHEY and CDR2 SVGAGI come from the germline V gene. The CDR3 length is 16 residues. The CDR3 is CASSYSPTGPPTEVFF. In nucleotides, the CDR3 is TGTGCCAGCAGTTACTCCCCCACGGGACCACCAACTGAAGTTTTCTTT.

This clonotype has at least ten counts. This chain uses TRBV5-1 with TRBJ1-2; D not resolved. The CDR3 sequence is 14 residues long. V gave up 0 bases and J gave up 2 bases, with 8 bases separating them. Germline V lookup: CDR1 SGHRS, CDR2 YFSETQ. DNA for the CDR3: TGCGCCAGCAGCTTGGGTCAGAAGAACTATGGCTACACCTTC. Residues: CASSLGQKNYGYTF.

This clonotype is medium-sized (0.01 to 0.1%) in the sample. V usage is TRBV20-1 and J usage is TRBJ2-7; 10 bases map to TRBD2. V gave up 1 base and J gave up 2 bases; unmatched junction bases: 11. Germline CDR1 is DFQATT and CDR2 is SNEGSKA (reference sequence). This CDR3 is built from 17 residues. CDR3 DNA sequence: TGCAGTGCTAGAGCGGGAGGGAAACTAGCGGGAACCTACGAGCAGTACTTC. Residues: CSARAGGKLAGTYEQYF.

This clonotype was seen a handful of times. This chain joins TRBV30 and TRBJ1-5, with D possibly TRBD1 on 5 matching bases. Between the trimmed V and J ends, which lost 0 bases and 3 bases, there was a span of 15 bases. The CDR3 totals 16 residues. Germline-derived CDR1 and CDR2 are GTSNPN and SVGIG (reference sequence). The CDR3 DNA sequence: TGTGCCTGGAGTGTACTGCCTCTGGGGCCCAATCAGCCCCAGCATTTT. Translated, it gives CAWSVLPLGPNQPQHF.

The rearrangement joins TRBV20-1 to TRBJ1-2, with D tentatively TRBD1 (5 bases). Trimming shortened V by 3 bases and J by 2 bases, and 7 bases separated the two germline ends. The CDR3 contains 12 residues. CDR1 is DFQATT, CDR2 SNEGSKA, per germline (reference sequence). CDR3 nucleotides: TGCAGTGCTAGCGAGGGGAACTATGGCTACACCTTC. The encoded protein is CSASEGNYGYTF.

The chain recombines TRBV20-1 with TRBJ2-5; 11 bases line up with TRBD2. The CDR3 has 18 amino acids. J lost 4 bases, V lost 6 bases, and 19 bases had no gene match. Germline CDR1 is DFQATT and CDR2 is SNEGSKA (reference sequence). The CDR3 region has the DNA TGCAGTGCCAGCAGCCTGGGGGGTAGCGGGAGGGTTAGAGAGACCCAGTACTTC. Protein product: CSASSLGGSGRVRETQYF.

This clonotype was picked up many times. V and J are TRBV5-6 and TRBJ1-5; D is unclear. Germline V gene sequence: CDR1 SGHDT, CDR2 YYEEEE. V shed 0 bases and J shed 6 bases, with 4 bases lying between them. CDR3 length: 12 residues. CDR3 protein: CASSLESQPQHF. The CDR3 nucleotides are TGTGCCAGCAGCTTGGAGAGTCAGCCCCAGCATTTT.

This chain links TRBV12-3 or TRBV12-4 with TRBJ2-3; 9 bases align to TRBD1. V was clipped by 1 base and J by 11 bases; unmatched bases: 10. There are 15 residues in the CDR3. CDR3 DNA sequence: TGTGCCAGCAGTTTAGAGACAGGGGGGTACAATGAGCAGTATTTT. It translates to CASSLETGGYNEQYF.

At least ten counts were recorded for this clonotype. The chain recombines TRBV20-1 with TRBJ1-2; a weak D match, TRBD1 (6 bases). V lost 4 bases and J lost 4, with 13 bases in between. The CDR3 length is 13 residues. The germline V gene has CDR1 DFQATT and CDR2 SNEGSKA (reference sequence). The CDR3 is CSANKGDGYGYTF. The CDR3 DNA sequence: TGCAGTGCTAACAAGGGGGACGGCTATGGCTACACCTTC.

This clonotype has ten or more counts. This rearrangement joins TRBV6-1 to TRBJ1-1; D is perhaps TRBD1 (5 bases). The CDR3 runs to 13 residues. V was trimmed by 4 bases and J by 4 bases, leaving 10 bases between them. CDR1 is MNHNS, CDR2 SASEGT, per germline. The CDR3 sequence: CASSAGVVTEAFF. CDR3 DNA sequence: TGTGCCAGCAGTGCGGGGGTGGTCACTGAAGCTTTCTTT.

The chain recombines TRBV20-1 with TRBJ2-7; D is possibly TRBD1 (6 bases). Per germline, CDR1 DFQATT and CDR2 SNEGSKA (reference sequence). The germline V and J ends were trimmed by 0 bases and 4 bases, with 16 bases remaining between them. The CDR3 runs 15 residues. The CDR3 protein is CSARDRATGTYEQYF. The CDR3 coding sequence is TGCAGTGCTAGAGATCGAGCGACAGGTACATACGAGCAGTACTTC.

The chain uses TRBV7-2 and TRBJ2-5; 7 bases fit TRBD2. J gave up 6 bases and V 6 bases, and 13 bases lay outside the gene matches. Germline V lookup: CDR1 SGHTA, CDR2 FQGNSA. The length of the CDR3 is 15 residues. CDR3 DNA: TGTGCCAGCAGTCCAGCCCCTGGACTAGTGCAGACCCAGTACTTC. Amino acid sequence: CASSPAPGLVQTQYF. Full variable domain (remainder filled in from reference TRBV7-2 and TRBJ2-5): GAGVSQSPSNKVTEKGKDVELRCDPISGHTALYWYRQSLGQGLEFLIYFQGNSAPDKSGLPSDRFSAERTGGSVSTLTIQRTQQEDSAVYLCASSPAPGLVQTQYFGPGTRLLVL.

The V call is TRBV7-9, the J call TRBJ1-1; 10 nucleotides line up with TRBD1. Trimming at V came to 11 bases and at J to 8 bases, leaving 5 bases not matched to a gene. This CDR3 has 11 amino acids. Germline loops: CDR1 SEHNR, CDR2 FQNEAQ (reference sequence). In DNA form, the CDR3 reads TGTGCCGGACGACAGGGGGCAGAAGCTTTCTTT. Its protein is CAGRQGAEAFF.

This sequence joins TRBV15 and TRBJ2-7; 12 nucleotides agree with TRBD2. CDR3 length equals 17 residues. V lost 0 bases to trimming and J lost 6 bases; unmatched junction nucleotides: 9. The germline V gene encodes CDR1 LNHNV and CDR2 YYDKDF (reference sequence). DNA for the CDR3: TGTGCCACCAGCAGAGAGGTCACTAGCGGGAGGACCAGCGAGCAGTACTTC. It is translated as CATSREVTSGRTSEQYF.

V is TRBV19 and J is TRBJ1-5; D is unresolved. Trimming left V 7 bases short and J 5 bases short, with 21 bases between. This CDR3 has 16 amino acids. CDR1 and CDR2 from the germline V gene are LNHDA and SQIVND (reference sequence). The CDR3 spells CASTPIRGLWDQPQHF. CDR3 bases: TGTGCCAGTACCCCGATTCGTGGACTGTGGGATCAGCCCCAGCATTTT.

The CDR3 sequence: CASSYTPWGQGGEKLFF. CDR3 DNA: TGTGCCAGCAGTTACACCCCTTGGGGGCAGGGGGGAGAAAAACTGTTTTTT. V is TRBV6-6 and J is TRBJ1-4; 7 nucleotides agree with TRBD1. The trim removed 2 bases at V and 8 bases at J, leaving 14 bases unmatched. The length of the CDR3 is 17 residues. Germline V gives CDR1 MNHNY, CDR2 SVGAGI (reference sequence).

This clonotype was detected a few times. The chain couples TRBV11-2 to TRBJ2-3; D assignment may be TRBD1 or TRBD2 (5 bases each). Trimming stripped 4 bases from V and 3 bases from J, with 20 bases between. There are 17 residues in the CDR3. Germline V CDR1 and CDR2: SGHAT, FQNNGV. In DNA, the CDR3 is TGTGCCAGCAGCTCAATTCACGACAGCCCGGGGACAGATACGCAGTATTTT. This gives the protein CASSSIHDSPGTDTQYF. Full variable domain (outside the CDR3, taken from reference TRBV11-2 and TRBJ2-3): EAGVAQSPRYKIIEKRQSVAFWCNPISGHATLYWYQQILGQGPKLLIQFQNNGVVDDSQLPKDRFSAERLKGVDSTLKIQPAKLEDSAVYLCASSSIHDSPGTDTQYFGPGTRLTVL.